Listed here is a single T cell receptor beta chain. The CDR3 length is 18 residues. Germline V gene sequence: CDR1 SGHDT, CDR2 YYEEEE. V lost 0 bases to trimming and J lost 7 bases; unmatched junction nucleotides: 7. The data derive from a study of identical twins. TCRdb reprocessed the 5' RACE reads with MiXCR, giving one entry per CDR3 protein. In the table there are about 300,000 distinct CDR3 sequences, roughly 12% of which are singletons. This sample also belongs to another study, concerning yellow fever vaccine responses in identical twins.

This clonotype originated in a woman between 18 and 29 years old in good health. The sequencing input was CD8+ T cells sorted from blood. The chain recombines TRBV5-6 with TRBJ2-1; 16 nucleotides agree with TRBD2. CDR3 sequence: CASSLGPGLAGGWNEQFF. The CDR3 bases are TGTGCCAGCAGCTTGGGGCCGGGACTAGCGGGAGGGTGGAATGAGCAGTTCTTC.